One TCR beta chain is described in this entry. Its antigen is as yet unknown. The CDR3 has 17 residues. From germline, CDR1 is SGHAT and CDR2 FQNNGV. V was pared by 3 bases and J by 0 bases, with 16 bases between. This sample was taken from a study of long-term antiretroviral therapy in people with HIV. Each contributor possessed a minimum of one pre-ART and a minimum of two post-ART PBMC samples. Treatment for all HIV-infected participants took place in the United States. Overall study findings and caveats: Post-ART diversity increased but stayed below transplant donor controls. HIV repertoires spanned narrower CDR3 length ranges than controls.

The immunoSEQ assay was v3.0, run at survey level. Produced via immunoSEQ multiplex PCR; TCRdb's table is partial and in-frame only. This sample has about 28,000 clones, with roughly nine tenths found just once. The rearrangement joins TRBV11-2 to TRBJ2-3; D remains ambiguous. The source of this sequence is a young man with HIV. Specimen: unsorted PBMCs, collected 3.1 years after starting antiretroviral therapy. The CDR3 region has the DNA TGTGCCAGCAGCTTTGGGGTGGGCTTCAGTAGCACAGATACGCAGTATTTT. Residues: CASSFGVGFSSTDTQYF.